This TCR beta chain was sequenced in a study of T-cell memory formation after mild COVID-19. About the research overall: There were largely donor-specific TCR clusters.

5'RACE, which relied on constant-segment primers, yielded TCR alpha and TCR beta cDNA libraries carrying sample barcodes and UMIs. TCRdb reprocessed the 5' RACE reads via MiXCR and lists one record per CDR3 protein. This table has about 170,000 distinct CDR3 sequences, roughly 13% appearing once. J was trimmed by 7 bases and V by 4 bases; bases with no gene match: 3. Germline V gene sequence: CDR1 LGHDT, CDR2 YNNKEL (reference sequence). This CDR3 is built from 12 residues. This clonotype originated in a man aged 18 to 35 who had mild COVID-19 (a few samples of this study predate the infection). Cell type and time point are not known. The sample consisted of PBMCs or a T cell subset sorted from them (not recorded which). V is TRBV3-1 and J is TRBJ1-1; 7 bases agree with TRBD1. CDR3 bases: TGTGCCAGCAGCCCGGGACAGCGTGAAGCTTTCTTT. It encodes CASSPGQREAFF. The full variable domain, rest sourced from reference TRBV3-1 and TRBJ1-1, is DTAVSQTPKYLVTQMGNDKSIKCEQNLGHDTMYWYKQDSKKFLKIMFSYNNKELIINETVPNRFSPKSPDKAHLNLHINSLELGDSAVYFCASSPGQREAFFGQGTRLTVV.